This T cell receptor beta chain stems from a study of blood T cells in healthy people across ages. V lost 5 bases and J 9 bases, leaving 17 bases between the germline ends. The V gene's germline CDR1 is MNHEY and CDR2 SVGEGT. The CDR3 is made up of 15 amino acids. About this clonotype: Its specificity is not known.

Primers used in a second PCR of about 6 to 11 cycles were a sample-barcoded 5' primer and a J-beta primer mix. TCRdb recomputed calls from the 5' RACE reads with MiXCR, one row per CDR3 protein. Of about 1.8 million distinct CDR3 sequences listed, less than 50% are singletons. Findings and caveats of the study: Diversity of TCR beta correlated strongly with naive T cell percentage. Both naive CD4+ cell counts and diversity were greater in long-lived donors than in aged donors.

Donors each provided about 10 milliliters of peripheral blood. V and J are TRBV6-2 or TRBV6-3 and TRBJ1-6, with D possibly being TRBD1 (6 bases). Sequenced sample: blood. This TCR came from a middle-aged woman in good health. This chain's CDR3 is CASSLSGQHSSPLHF. The CDR3, as DNA: TGTGCCAGCAGTCTCTCCGGACAGCACTCTTCACCCCTCCACTTT.